The 22 T cell receptor beta chains below come from one sample, sequenced in a study of cytomegalovirus exposure and HLA in healthy donors. The PCR made use of 60 Vbeta and 13 Jbeta primers. Produced via immunoSEQ multiplex PCR; TCRdb's table is partial and in-frame only. The repertoire has approximately 160,000 clones, approximately 77% of them found once; the top ten carry 1.3% to 1.5%. Sequences were obtained from PBMCs. The receptors here all came from a man aged 18 to 30 in good health and CMV-seronegative.

The chain has TRBV28 and TRBJ2-7; TRBD1 agrees at 7 bases. This CDR3 has 15 amino acids. Trimming removed 7 bases from V and 4 bases from J; junction bases left unmatched: 13. Germline CDR1 and CDR2: MDHEN and SYDVKM. The CDR3 loop is CASTLGQREGYEQYF. The DNA of the CDR3 is TGTGCCAGCACCTTGGGACAGCGAGAGGGGTACGAGCAGTACTTC.

The V call is TRBV13, the J call TRBJ1-1; a weak D match, TRBD1 (6 bases). The CDR3 runs to 14 residues. Germline V gene lookup returns CDR1 PRHDT and CDR2 FYEKMQ (reference sequence). V dropped 5 bases and J dropped 1 base, with 11 bases sitting between them. The CDR3 loop reads CASSPGTQNTEAFF. CDR3 coding DNA: TGTGCCAGCAGCCCCGGGACACAGAACACTGAAGCTTTCTTT. Full variable domain (outside the CDR3, taken from reference TRBV13 and TRBJ1-1): AAGVIQSPRHLIKEKRETATLKCYPIPRHDTVYWYQQGPGQDPQFLISFYEKMQSDKGSIPDRFSAQQFSDYHSELNMSSLELGDSALYFCASSPGTQNTEAFFGQGTRLTVV.

The chain employs TRBV7-2 and TRBJ2-7; 9 bases match TRBD2. The CDR3 runs 16 residues. Per the germline V gene, CDR1 is SGHTA and CDR2 is FQGNSA. The V gene end was trimmed by 1 base and the J gene end by 4 bases; junction bases not matched to a gene: 8. The CDR3 region is CASSLGAGGPEYEQYF. As DNA, the CDR3 is TGTGCCAGCAGCTTAGGGGCGGGAGGGCCGGAGTACGAGCAGTACTTC.

This clone was seen a handful of times. The V call is TRBV5-8, the J call TRBJ2-5; TRBD1 aligns across 7 bases. With 8 bases clipped from V and 5 bases from J, the junction kept 12 bases outside the gene matches. CDR1 SGHTS and CDR2 YDEGEE come from the germline V gene. CDR3 size: 14 residues. Here the CDR3 reads CASERGTATETQYF. CDR3 bases: TGTGCCAGTGAACGAGGGACAGCTACGGAGACCCAGTACTTC. Combining the CDR3 with reference TRBV5-8 and TRBJ2-5 gives the whole variable domain EAGVTQSPTHLIKTRGQQATLRCSPISGHTSVYWYQQALGLGLQFLLWYDEGEERNRGNFPPRFSGRQFPNYSSELNVNALELEDSALYLCASERGTATETQYFGPGTRLLVL.

The chain recombines TRBV9 with TRBJ2-5; 11 nucleotides line up with TRBD1. This CDR3 is built from 15 residues. The germline V gene encodes CDR1 SGDLS and CDR2 YYNGEE. With 4 bases clipped from V and 5 bases from J, the junction kept 7 bases outside the gene matches. CDR3 sequence: CASSPKDRGHETQYF. The DNA of the CDR3 is TGTGCCAGCAGCCCCAAGGACAGGGGGCATGAGACCCAGTACTTC.

The chain combines TRBV6-5 with TRBJ2-7; D may be TRBD1 (6 bases). The CDR3 contains 13 residues. Germline V gene sequence: CDR1 MNHEY, CDR2 SVGAGI. Trimming pared 6 bases from V and 5 bases from J, leaving 14 bases between. The CDR3 loop is CASSGRGVNEQYF. DNA of the CDR3: TGTGCCAGCAGCGGCAGGGGAGTCAACGAGCAGTACTTC.

Points on this clone: Germline and junction disagree at one end, which may indicate a read error. The chain carries TRBV9 and TRBJ2-7, with 10 bases aligning to TRBD2. CDR3 length equals 15 residues. The V gene's germline CDR1 is SGDLS and CDR2 YYNGEE. The chain's CDR3 is CASSVLAGEVGVIHF. The CDR3 nucleotides are TGTGCCAGCAGCGTCCTAGCGGGAGAGGTTGGGGTAATACACTTC.

This sequence joins TRBV28 and TRBJ1-5; D may be TRBD1 (6 bases). Trimming stripped 8 bases from V and 1 base from J, with 18 bases between. In germline, CDR1 is MDHEN, CDR2 SYDVKM. This CDR3 has 16 amino acids. The CDR3: CASGTLTGGSNQPQHF. The CDR3 DNA follows: TGTGCCAGCGGGACACTTACGGGAGGGAGCAATCAGCCCCAGCATTTT.

V usage is TRBV6-5 and J usage is TRBJ1-6, with D possibly TRBD1 on 5 matching bases. Deletions cut 6 bases from V and 8 bases from J, with 11 bases between. Germline V CDR1 and CDR2: MNHEY, SVGAGI. The CDR3 has 13 residues. The CDR3 spells CASREGRHSPLHF. The CDR3, as DNA: TGTGCCAGCAGGGAGGGGAGACATTCACCCCTCCACTTT.

The V gene is TRBV25-1, the J gene TRBJ2-3; the D is unclear. CDR1 MGHDK and CDR2 SYGVNS come from the germline V gene. CDR3 length: 13 residues. V shed 4 bases and J shed 1 base, with 6 bases lying between them. The CDR3 loop reads CASSVTGTDTQYF. Written as DNA, the CDR3 is TGTGCCAGCAGTGTTACAGGCACAGATACGCAGTATTTT.

The chain combines TRBV11-3 with TRBJ1-1; 7 bases match TRBD1. The V segment lost 5 bases and the J segment 1 base; nucleotides outside the gene matches: 4. Germline V gene data show CDR1 as SGHNT and CDR2 as YENEEA. This CDR3 has 14 amino acids. The CDR3 DNA reads as TGTGCCAGCAGCCCGAGGGGGCCGAACACTGAAGCTTTCTTT. Amino acids: CASSPRGPNTEAFF.

With regard to this clone: The junction departs from the called germline gene at one end, perhaps through a read error. The chain combines TRBV28 with TRBJ1-1, with D possibly TRBD1 on 5 matching bases. This CDR3 region has 13 residues. Germline assignment: CDR1 MDHEN and CDR2 SYDVKM. CDR3 protein: CVSSLTGNTEAFF. DNA for the CDR3: TGTGTCAGCAGTCTCACAGGGAACACTGAAGCTTTCTTT.

This chain links TRBV7-9 with TRBJ1-1; D ambiguous. Germline-derived CDR1 and CDR2 are SEHNR and FQNEAQ (reference sequence). The CDR3 contains 14 residues. Trimming removed 2 bases at V and 5 bases at J, with 12 bases between. CDR3 nucleotide sequence: TGTGCCAGCAGCTTAACGGAGGGAACGACTGAAGCTTTCTTT. Translated: CASSLTEGTTEAFF.

V is TRBV5-6 and J is TRBJ1-2; a possible D gene is TRBD1 (5 bases). Per the germline V gene, CDR1 is SGHDT and CDR2 is YYEEEE. The ends were cut back, 0 bases at V and 3 bases at J, with 12 bases in the middle. The CDR3 extends over 15 amino acids. CDR3 loop: CASSLGQSLDYGYTF. DNA of the CDR3: TGTGCCAGCAGCTTGGGACAGAGTTTGGACTATGGCTACACCTTC.

This clone was detected once. The chain has TRBV6-5 and TRBJ1-1, with a tentative D call TRBD1 (6 bases). This CDR3 is built from 15 residues. Germline lookup yields CDR1 MNHEY and CDR2 SVGAGI. The V and J ends lost 2 bases and 8 bases respectively, with 18 bases between them. The chain's CDR3 is CASSYVGTQPAEAFF. The CDR3 bases are TGTGCCAGCAGTTACGTTGGGACACAACCTGCGGAAGCTTTCTTT.

The genes are TRBV19 and TRBJ2-7, with a weak D call TRBD2 (6 bases). Germline V gene lookup returns CDR1 LNHDA and CDR2 SQIVND (reference sequence). V was cut by 4 bases and J by 6 bases, with 10 bases left in between. The CDR3 runs to 12 residues. The CDR3 here is CASSKIGGEQYF. The DNA for the CDR3 is TGTGCCAGTAGTAAGATCGGGGGCGAGCAGTACTTC.

This rearrangement joins TRBV25-1 to TRBJ2-1; TRBD2 agrees at 12 bases. J gave up 7 bases and V 8 bases, and 3 bases lay outside the gene matches. Germline lookup yields CDR1 MGHDK and CDR2 SYGVNS. The CDR3 sequence is 13 residues long. The CDR3 loop is CASQTSGRNEQFF. Written as DNA, the CDR3 is TGTGCCAGCCAAACTAGCGGGAGGAATGAGCAGTTCTTC.

The chain recombines TRBV28 with TRBJ2-3; perhaps TRBD1 as D (5 bases). The CDR3 consists of 13 residues. Germline V gives CDR1 MDHEN, CDR2 SYDVKM. Trimming cost V 6 bases and J 5 bases, with 12 bases left between them. The chain's CDR3 is CASSQGLGDTQYF. Here the CDR3 DNA reads TGTGCCAGCAGCCAGGGTTTGGGAGATACGCAGTATTTT.

The chain joins TRBV6-1 to TRBJ2-1; 12 nucleotides match TRBD2. Germline trimming cut 3 bases from V and 5 bases from J; bases unmatched to any gene: 17. The CDR3 length is 20 residues. Germline V gene data show CDR1 as MNHNS and CDR2 as SASEGT. CDR3 nucleotide sequence: TGTGCCAGCAGTGAGCGTATGGGGTCTCTCAGGACTAGCGGGGACAATGAGCAGTTCTTC. Translated, it gives CASSERMGSLRTSGDNEQFF.

The chain uses TRBV7-2 and TRBJ2-3; D not resolved. CDR1 SGHTA and CDR2 FQGNSA come from the germline V gene. The CDR3 covers 14 residues. V lost 1 base and J lost 2, with 7 bases in between. CDR3 amino acids: CASSLGLDTDTQYF. The CDR3, as DNA: TGTGCCAGCAGCTTAGGGCTAGACACAGATACGCAGTATTTT.

In this sample, this clone turned up a few times. The chain carries TRBV29-1 and TRBJ2-2, with a weak D call TRBD1 (6 bases). Germline CDR1 is SQVTM and CDR2 is ANQGSEA. Trimming took off 7 bases at V and 7 bases at J, with 10 bases between the two ends. The CDR3 has 11 amino acids. The CDR3 loop is CSGDRSGELFF. The CDR3 nucleotides read TGCAGCGGAGACAGGAGCGGGGAGCTGTTTTTT.

This clone was found a few times. The chain employs TRBV10-3 and TRBJ2-5; 7 nucleotides align to TRBD1. The CDR3 spans 17 residues. V gave up 5 bases and J gave up 0 bases; unmatched junction bases: 12. Germline V gives CDR1 ENHRY, CDR2 SYGVKD. The chain's CDR3 is CAISTGQAAQNQETQYF. The CDR3 DNA sequence: TGTGCCATCAGTACAGGACAGGCGGCACAGAACCAAGAGACCCAGTACTTC.